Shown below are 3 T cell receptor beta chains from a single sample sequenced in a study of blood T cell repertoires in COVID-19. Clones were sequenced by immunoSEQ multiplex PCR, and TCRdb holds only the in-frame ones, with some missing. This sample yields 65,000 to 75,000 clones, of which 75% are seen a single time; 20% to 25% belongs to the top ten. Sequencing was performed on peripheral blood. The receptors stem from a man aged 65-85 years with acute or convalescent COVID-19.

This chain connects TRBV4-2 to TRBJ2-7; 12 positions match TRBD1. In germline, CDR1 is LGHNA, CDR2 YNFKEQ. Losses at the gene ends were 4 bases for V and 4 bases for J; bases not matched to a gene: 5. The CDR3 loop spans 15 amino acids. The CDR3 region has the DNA TGTGCCAGCAGCCCGGGGACAGGGGGCGCGTACGAGCAGTACTTC. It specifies CASSPGTGGAYEQYF.

CDR3: CASSVEGPTDTQYF. The CDR3 DNA reads TGTGCCAGCAGCGTTGAGGGTCCCACAGATACGCAGTATTTT. J is TRBJ2-3 and V is TRBV9; D possibly corresponds to TRBD2 (5 bases). The CDR3 length is 14 residues. Germline assignment: CDR1 SGDLS and CDR2 YYNGEE. Trimming removed 2 bases from V and 2 bases from J, with 9 bases in between.

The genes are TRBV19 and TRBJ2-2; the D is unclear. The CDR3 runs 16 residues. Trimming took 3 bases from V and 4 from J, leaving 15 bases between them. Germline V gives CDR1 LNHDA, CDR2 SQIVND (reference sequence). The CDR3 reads CASSMGHPVSTGELFF. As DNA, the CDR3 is TGTGCCAGTAGTATGGGCCACCCGGTAAGCACCGGGGAGCTGTTTTTT.